This T cell receptor (beta chain) originates from a study of cytomegalovirus exposure and HLA in healthy donors. Study outcomes and limitations: The authors excluded some V segments, including TRBV6-2 and TRBV6-3, as indistinguishable. Relative to the approximately 700-donor mean, N-insertions were reportedly fewer in an Asian-associated ancestry cluster in a later analysis.

Comments on this clone: The target antigen is unknown.

V dropped 6 bases and J dropped 3; count of bases not matched to a gene: 8. CDR3 length: 14 residues. Germline-derived CDR1 and CDR2 are ENHRY and SYGVKD. Primers for the PCR totalled 60 Vbeta and 13 Jbeta. Profiling relied on immunoSEQ multiplex PCR, and the TCRdb table lists in-frame clones only, not all of them. The data contain around 190,000 clones, 9.5% of them seen just once; the ten biggest clones take up 1% to 1.5%. This TCR was sampled from a woman aged 30 to 39 in good health and CMV-seropositive. The sample was PBMCs. The V and J genes are TRBV10-3 and TRBJ2-7, with TRBD2 matching 7 bases. CDR3 bases: TGTGCCATCAGGGCAGCGGGATTAAGCTACGAGCAGTACTTC. This gives the protein CAIRAAGLSYEQYF.